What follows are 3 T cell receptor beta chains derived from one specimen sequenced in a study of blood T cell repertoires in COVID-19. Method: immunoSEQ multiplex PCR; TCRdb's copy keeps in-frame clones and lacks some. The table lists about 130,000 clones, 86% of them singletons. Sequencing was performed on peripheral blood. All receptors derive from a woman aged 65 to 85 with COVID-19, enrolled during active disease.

CDR3 in DNA: TGTGCCAGCAGTTTATTTGTACTAGGGCACACTGAAGCTTTCTTT. Its translation is CASSLFVLGHTEAFF. This chain uses TRBV27 with TRBJ1-1; D not resolved. In germline, CDR1 is MNHEY, CDR2 SMNVEV (reference sequence). CDR3 length: 15 amino acids. V lost 1 base to trimming and J lost 3 bases, with 12 bases between them.

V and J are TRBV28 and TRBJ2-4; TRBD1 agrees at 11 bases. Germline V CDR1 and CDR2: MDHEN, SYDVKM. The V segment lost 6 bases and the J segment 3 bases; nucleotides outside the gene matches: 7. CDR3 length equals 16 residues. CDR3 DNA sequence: TGTGCCAGCAGAATGGGACAGGGGGTCGGCAAAAACATTCAGTACTTC. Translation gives CASRMGQGVGKNIQYF.

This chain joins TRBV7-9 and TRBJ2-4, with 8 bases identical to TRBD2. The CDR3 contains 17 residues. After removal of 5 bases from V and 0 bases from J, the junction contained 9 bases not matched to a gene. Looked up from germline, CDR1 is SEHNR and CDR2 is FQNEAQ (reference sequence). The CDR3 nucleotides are TGTGCCAGCAGCCTCTCCCGGGGGGGTCTAGCCAAAAACATTCAGTACTTC. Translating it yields CASSLSRGGLAKNIQYF.